Below are 27 T cell receptor beta chains sequenced from a single sample in a study of cytomegalovirus exposure and HLA in healthy donors. PCR employed 60 Vbeta and 13 Jbeta primers. TCRdb keeps only in-frame clones here, not all; method: immunoSEQ multiplex PCR. The sample has 200,000 or so clones, 75% to 90% seen once. The sequencing sample was made of PBMCs. The receptor source for this set is a man aged 35 to 55 in good health and CMV-seropositive.

With respect to this clone: Other DNA sequences in this specimen translate into the identical CDR3. J is TRBJ1-4 and V is TRBV4-3, with 7 bases matching TRBD1. Germline CDR1 is LGHNA and CDR2 is YSLEER. With V trimmed by 0 bases and J by 5 bases, 0 bases remained unmatched. The CDR3 totals 14 residues. The CDR3 DNA follows: TGCGCCAGCAGCCAAGACAGGGGGAATGAAAAACTGTTTTTT. The encoded protein is CASSQDRGNEKLFF.

V is TRBV15 and J is TRBJ2-5; D is possibly TRBD2 (6 bases). The end of the DNA is better explained by TRBJ2-7, so the J call may be wrong. Germline V CDR1 and CDR2: LNHNV, YYDKDF (reference sequence). The CDR3 has 16 residues. Written as DNA, the CDR3 is TGTGCCACCAGCAGAGAGGGGCCACGGGGAGGTTACGAGCAGTACTTC. This gives the protein CATSREGPRGGYEQYF.

The chain combines TRBV18 with TRBJ2-3, with 7 positions matching TRBD1. The trim removed 2 bases at V and 4 bases at J, leaving 6 bases unmatched. The germline V gene has CDR1 KGHSH and CDR2 LQKENI. The CDR3 is 15 amino acids. The chain's CDR3 is CASSPVTGYPDTQYF. CDR3 in DNA: TGTGCCAGCTCACCAGTGACAGGGTATCCAGATACGCAGTATTTT.

The rearrangement joins TRBV19 to TRBJ2-1; a possible D gene is TRBD1 (6 bases). Trimming took off 8 bases at V and 7 bases at J, with 9 bases between the two ends. This CDR3 has 11 residues. Germline V gives CDR1 LNHDA, CDR2 SQIVND (reference sequence). CDR3 sequence: CASSRGNEQFF. CDR3 DNA sequence: TGTGCCAGTTCAAGGGGGAATGAGCAGTTCTTC.

The CDR3 loop is CSVEEGVSSYEQYF. The CDR3 DNA follows: TGCAGCGTTGAAGAAGGGGTAAGCTCCTACGAGCAGTACTTC. The rearrangement links TRBV29-1 to TRBJ2-7; a possible D gene is TRBD1 (5 bases). Germline CDR1 SQVTM, CDR2 ANQGSEA. V was clipped by 0 bases and J by 0 bases, with 9 bases between them. The CDR3 loop spans 14 amino acids.

The chain employs TRBV9 and TRBJ2-3, with D perhaps matching TRBD2 (6 bases). V was pared by 3 bases and J by 6 bases, with 14 bases between. CDR1 is SGDLS and CDR2 is YYNGEE in the germline V gene. This CDR3 region has 14 residues. The CDR3, as DNA: TGTGCCAGCAGCGGGGGGGATTTGGGGGATACGCAGTATTTT. This encodes CASSGGDLGDTQYF.

The V gene is TRBV2, the J gene TRBJ2-6; 10 positions agree with TRBD1. Germline V gene sequence: CDR1 SNHLY, CDR2 FYNNEI. V shed 3 bases, J shed 4 bases, and the junction held 3 bases outside the gene matches. The CDR3 is made up of 16 amino acids. This CDR3 is CASSEGQGSGANVLTF. The CDR3 nucleotides are TGTGCCAGCAGTGAGGGACAGGGGTCCGGGGCCAACGTCCTGACTTTC.

The gene calls are TRBV9 and TRBJ2-7; D possibly corresponds to TRBD1 (6 bases). The CDR3 covers 14 residues. The germline CDR1 and CDR2 sequences are SGDLS and YYNGEE. V gave up 3 bases and J gave up 4 bases, with 14 bases separating them. The CDR3 nucleotides read TGTGCCAGCAGCGGAGCCGGGACATCTTACGAGCAGTACTTC. Translating gives CASSGAGTSYEQYF.

The V gene is TRBV10-3, the J gene TRBJ1-2, with TRBD1 identical over 8 bases. The V gene end was trimmed by 9 bases and the J gene end by 0 bases; junction bases not matched to a gene: 9. The CDR3 consists of 15 residues. The germline V gene encodes CDR1 ENHRY and CDR2 SYGVKD. CDR3 sequence reads: CAISDRVSTNYGYTF. CDR3 sequence (DNA): TGTGCCATATCGGACAGGGTTTCCACTAACTATGGCTACACCTTC.

The chain links TRBV25-1 to TRBJ1-2; 7 bases fit TRBD1. V lost 4 bases and J lost 8; bases outside the gene matches: 7. From germline, CDR1 is MGHDK and CDR2 SYGVNS. This CDR3 spans 13 amino acids. The CDR3: CASSGTGPRGYTF. DNA for the CDR3: TGTGCCAGCAGTGGGACAGGCCCGCGGGGCTACACCTTC.

The gene calls are TRBV19 and TRBJ1-1, with a tentative D call TRBD1 (5 bases). Germline V gene sequence: CDR1 LNHDA, CDR2 SQIVND (reference sequence). V was shortened by 7 bases and J by 2 bases, with 11 bases between the two germline ends. The CDR3 runs 13 residues. CDR3 sequence: CASTRQRNTEAFF. In nucleotides, the CDR3 is TGTGCCAGTACGAGACAGAGAAACACTGAAGCTTTCTTT. The full variable domain, with the rest looked up from reference TRBV19 and TRBJ1-1, is DGGITQSPKYLFRKEGQNVTLSCEQNLNHDAMYWYRQDPGQGLRLIYYSQIVNDFQKGDIAEGYSVSREKKESFPLTVTSAQKNPTAFYLCASTRQRNTEAFFGQGTRLTVV.

This rearrangement joins TRBV6-5 to TRBJ2-1, with TRBD1 matching 7 bases. The V gene end was trimmed by 4 bases and the J gene end by 6 bases; junction bases not matched to a gene: 12. The CDR3 has 16 residues. The germline V gene encodes CDR1 MNHEY and CDR2 SVGAGI. The CDR3 region is CASSSITPGQSNEQFF. DNA of the CDR3: TGTGCCAGCAGTTCCATTACGCCGGGACAGTCCAATGAGCAGTTCTTC.

V usage is TRBV4-1 and J usage is TRBJ2-7, with D perhaps TRBD1 (5 bases). V lost 0 bases, J lost 3 bases, and 6 bases lay in between. This CDR3 has 13 residues. Looked up from germline, CDR1 is MGHRA and CDR2 is YSYEKL. The CDR3 protein is CASSQEDNYEQYF. CDR3 coding DNA: TGCGCCAGCAGCCAAGAGGACAACTACGAGCAGTACTTC.

This chain connects TRBV4-1 to TRBJ1-5, with TRBD1 as a possible D gene (5 bases). The germline V gene encodes CDR1 MGHRA and CDR2 YSYEKL. This CDR3 comprises 15 residues. Trimming removed 4 bases from V and 3 bases from J, with 13 bases in between. The CDR3, as DNA: TGCGCCAGCAGCCTAAGGTTAGGGGACAATCAGCCCCAGCATTTT. This codes for CASSLRLGDNQPQHF.

The chain is built from TRBV29-1 and TRBJ1-2; the match to TRBD1 covers 8 bases. V shed 0 bases and J 2 bases; nucleotides not matched to a gene: 8. CDR1 SQVTM and CDR2 ANQGSEA come from the germline V gene. This CDR3 is built from 16 residues. CDR3 sequence: CSVEDPPGQGNYGYTF. For the CDR3, the DNA is TGCAGCGTTGAAGATCCTCCCGGACAGGGAAACTATGGCTACACCTTC.

This chain uses TRBV30 with TRBJ1-1; D is ambiguous. This CDR3 is 14 amino acids long. V was trimmed by 7 bases and J by 4 bases, leaving 19 bases between them. Per germline, CDR1 GTSNPN and CDR2 SVGIG (reference sequence). CDR3 coding DNA: TGTGCCTCCTCGGGGTCCCGCCTAAGCACTGAAGCTTTCTTT. Its translation is CASSGSRLSTEAFF.

The V call is TRBV5-1, the J call TRBJ2-1; tentatively, D is TRBD2 (6 bases). Trimming shortened V by 0 bases and J by 5 bases, and 12 bases separated the two germline ends. In germline, CDR1 is SGHRS, CDR2 YFSETQ. This CDR3 has 15 amino acids. The CDR3 sequence: CASSLGSGRDNEQFF. CDR3 coding DNA: TGCGCCAGCAGCTTGGGTAGCGGCAGGGACAATGAGCAGTTCTTC.

The chain joins TRBV2 to TRBJ2-4, with D possibly matching TRBD1 (6 bases). V shed 6 bases and J shed 3 bases, with 9 bases lying between them. Germline assignment: CDR1 SNHLY and CDR2 FYNNEI. The CDR3 sequence is 13 residues long. In DNA, the CDR3 is TGTGCCAGCAGGAGGGACATCAAAAACATTCAGTACTTC. The encoded protein is CASRRDIKNIQYF.

The chain has TRBV11-3 and TRBJ2-3; D gene ambiguous. This CDR3 is 14 amino acids long. V was cut by 4 bases and J by 5 bases, with 13 bases left in between. The germline V gene has CDR1 SGHNT and CDR2 YENEEA. The CDR3 spells CASSSRWAGDTQYF. In nucleotides, the CDR3 is TGTGCCAGCAGCTCCCGGTGGGCAGGAGATACGCAGTATTTT.

The chain uses TRBV6-5 and TRBJ2-3, with D hard to call. Between the trimmed V and J ends, which lost 2 bases and 4 bases, there was a span of 10 bases. There are 14 residues in the CDR3. CDR1 and CDR2 from the germline V gene are MNHEY and SVGAGI. This CDR3 is CASSYSKVSDTQYF. Here the CDR3 DNA reads TGTGCCAGCAGTTACAGCAAAGTTTCAGATACGCAGTATTTT.

This chain uses TRBV28 with TRBJ1-1; 7 bases line up with TRBD1. Per germline, CDR1 MDHEN and CDR2 SYDVKM. V shed 6 bases and J 4 bases; nucleotides not matched to a gene: 14. This CDR3 contains 16 residues. CDR3 sequence (DNA): TGTGCCAGCAGCTCAGGGGGATGGTATGGGAGCACTGAAGCTTTCTTT. Translation gives CASSSGGWYGSTEAFF. The variable domain in full, with the rest retrieved from reference TRBV28 and TRBJ1-1, is DVKVTQSSRYLVKRTGEKVFLECVQDMDHENMFWYRQDPGLGLRLIYFSYDVKMKEKGDIPEGYSVSREKKERFSLILESASTNQTSMYLCASSSGGWYGSTEAFFGQGTRLTVV.

This chain links TRBV5-4 with TRBJ2-7, with 11 bases fitting TRBD2. This CDR3 spans 14 amino acids. J was trimmed by 7 bases and V by 5 bases; bases with no gene match: 8. The germline V gene encodes CDR1 SGHNT and CDR2 YYREEE (reference sequence). The chain's CDR3 is CASSVSGGAWEQYF. The CDR3 DNA reads TGTGCCAGCAGTGTTAGCGGGGGGGCGTGGGAGCAGTACTTC. Variable domain in full (rest from reference TRBV5-4 and TRBJ2-7): ETGVTQSPTHLIKTRGQQVTLRCSSQSGHNTVSWYQQALGQGPQFIFQYYREEENGRGNFPPRFSGLQFPNYSSELNVNALELDDSALYLCASSVSGGAWEQYFGPGTRLTVT.

The V call is TRBV27, the J call TRBJ2-1; weak D call: TRBD2 (5 bases). Germline assignment: CDR1 MNHEY and CDR2 SMNVEV (reference sequence). The V end lost 5 bases, the J end lost 0 bases, and 17 bases lay between the germline ends. CDR3 size: 17 residues. CDR3 residues: CASSPSGGPSSYNEQFF. CDR3 sequence (DNA): TGTGCCAGCAGTCCCTCTGGCGGGCCTAGCTCCTACAATGAGCAGTTCTTC.

This rearrangement joins TRBV29-1 to TRBJ2-7; D may be TRBD1 (6 bases). CDR1 and CDR2 from the germline V gene are SQVTM and ANQGSEA. The CDR3 totals 16 residues. Trimming cost V 0 bases and J 1 base, with 16 bases left between them. CDR3 DNA sequence: TGCAGCGTTGAAGAGCGTCTCTCAGGGACATCCTACGAGCAGTACTTC. This translates into CSVEERLSGTSYEQYF.

This rearrangement joins TRBV5-1 to TRBJ2-2; possibly TRBD2 for D (6 bases). Germline V gives CDR1 SGHRS, CDR2 YFSETQ. V lost 1 base and J 5 bases, leaving 12 bases between the germline ends. The CDR3 has 15 residues. CDR3 loop: CASSLLRGGTGELFF. DNA for the CDR3: TGCGCCAGCAGCTTGTTGCGGGGAGGAACCGGGGAGCTGTTTTTT.

This chain connects TRBV10-3 to TRBJ1-4; TRBD1 agrees at 10 bases. This CDR3 spans 15 amino acids. Germline-derived CDR1 and CDR2 are ENHRY and SYGVKD. V was pared by 4 bases and J by 3 bases, with 2 bases of the junction left unmatched. The CDR3 nucleotides are TGTGCCATCAGTGGGACAGGGGGACCTAATGAAAAACTGTTTTTT. Protein: CAISGTGGPNEKLFF.

V gene TRBV21-1 combines with J gene TRBJ2-5; TRBD2 reflects the table's D call only, with no check against the DNA. The better agreement between TRBJ2-7 and the DNA end casts doubt on the J call. TRBV21-1 is listed as a pseudogene. The CDR3 contains 16 residues. CDR3 bases: TGTGCCAGCAGCATATCCGGGACTAGCTGCGCCTACGAGCAGTACTTC. Its translation is CASSISGTSCAYEQYF.